This T cell receptor beta chain stems from a study of pediatric ulcerative colitis. Sequencing was at survey level. TCRdb keeps only in-frame clones here, not all; method: immunoSEQ multiplex PCR. The table records some 15,000 clones, nearly 80% of them present only once. Worth noting for this clone: Its antigen is undetermined.

Whole-study results and caveats: Some T cells in rectal biopsies may come from blood, especially with overt colitis. Ulcerative colitis patients shared more blood-rectal clones than controls.

One to two pinch biopsies were taken from the rectum during colonoscopy. Controls: normal colonoscopy findings, no IBD within the following year. J was trimmed by 5 bases and V by 5 bases; bases with no gene match: 2. The CDR3 length is 12 residues. Germline-derived CDR1 and CDR2 are MNHEY and SMNVEV (reference sequence). The sequenced sample consisted of gut tissue. The receptor's source is a boy aged 5 to 17 who was a control in a study of pediatric ulcerative colitis. The rearrangement links TRBV27 to TRBJ2-5, with 7 bases identical to TRBD1. The CDR3 DNA reads as TGTGCCAGCAGTAAGACAGGGGAGACCCAGTACTTC. It is translated as CASSKTGETQYF.